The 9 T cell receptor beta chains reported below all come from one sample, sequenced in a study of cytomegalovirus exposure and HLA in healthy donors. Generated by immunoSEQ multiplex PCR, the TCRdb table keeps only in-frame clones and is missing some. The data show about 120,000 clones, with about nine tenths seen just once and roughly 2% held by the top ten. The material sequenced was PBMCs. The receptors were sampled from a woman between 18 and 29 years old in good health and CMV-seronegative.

CDR3 protein: CASSESPGLAGFTDTQYF. CDR3 in DNA: TGTGCCAGCAGTGAATCCCCGGGACTAGCGGGGTTCACAGATACGCAGTATTTT. V usage is TRBV25-1 and J usage is TRBJ2-3; TRBD2 agrees at 13 bases. Germline loops: CDR1 MGHDK, CDR2 SYGVNS. The junction had 6 bases not matched to a gene; V was cut back by 1 base and J by 2 bases. The CDR3 is made up of 18 amino acids.

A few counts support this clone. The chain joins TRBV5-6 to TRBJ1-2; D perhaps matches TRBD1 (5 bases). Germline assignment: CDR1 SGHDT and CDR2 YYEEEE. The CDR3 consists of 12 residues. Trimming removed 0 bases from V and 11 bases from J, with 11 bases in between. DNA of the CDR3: TGTGCCAGCAGCTTGGGGCCAGGGTTGTACACCTTC. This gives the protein CASSLGPGLYTF.

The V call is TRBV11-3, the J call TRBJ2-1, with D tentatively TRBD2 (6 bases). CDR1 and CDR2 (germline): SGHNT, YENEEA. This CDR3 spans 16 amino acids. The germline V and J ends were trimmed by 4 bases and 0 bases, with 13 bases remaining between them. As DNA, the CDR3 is TGTGCCAGCAGCTCGGGCGGGAAGGACTCCTACAATGAGCAGTTCTTC. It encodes CASSSGGKDSYNEQFF.

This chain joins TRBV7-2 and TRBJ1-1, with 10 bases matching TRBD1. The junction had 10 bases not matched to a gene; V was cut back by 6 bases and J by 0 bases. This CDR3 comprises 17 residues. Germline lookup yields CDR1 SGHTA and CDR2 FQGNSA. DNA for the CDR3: TGTGCCAGCAGAGCCGGGACAGGGGCTCAGATGAACACTGAAGCTTTCTTT. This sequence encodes CASRAGTGAQMNTEAFF.

The CDR3 protein is CAISESSRDRVYGYTF. The CDR3 coding sequence is TGTGCCATCAGTGAGTCCAGTCGGGACAGGGTCTATGGCTACACCTTC. This chain uses TRBV10-3 with TRBJ1-2, with 9 bases identical to TRBD1. The CDR3 sequence is 16 residues long. Germline V CDR1 and CDR2: ENHRY, SYGVKD. V was pared by 0 bases and J by 4 bases, with 6 bases of the junction left unmatched.

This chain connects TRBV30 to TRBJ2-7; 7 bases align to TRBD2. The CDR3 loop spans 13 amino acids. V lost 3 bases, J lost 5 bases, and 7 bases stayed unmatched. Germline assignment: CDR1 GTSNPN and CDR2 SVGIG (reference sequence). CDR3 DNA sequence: TGTGCCTGGAGAGGCGGGAGTTCGAACGAGCAGTACTTC. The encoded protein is CAWRGGSSNEQYF.

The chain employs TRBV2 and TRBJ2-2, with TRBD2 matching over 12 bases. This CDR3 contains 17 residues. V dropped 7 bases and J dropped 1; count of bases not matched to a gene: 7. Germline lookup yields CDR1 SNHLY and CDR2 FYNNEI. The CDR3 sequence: CASTPGTSGLNTGELFF. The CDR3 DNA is TGTGCCAGCACTCCCGGGACTAGCGGGTTGAACACCGGGGAGCTGTTTTTT.

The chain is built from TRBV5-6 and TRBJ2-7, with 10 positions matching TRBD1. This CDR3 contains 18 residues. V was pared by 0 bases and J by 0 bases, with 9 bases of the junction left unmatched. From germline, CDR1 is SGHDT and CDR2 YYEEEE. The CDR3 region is CASSLDSTGGPHSYEQYF. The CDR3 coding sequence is TGTGCCAGCAGCTTGGACTCGACAGGGGGCCCTCACTCCTACGAGCAGTACTTC.

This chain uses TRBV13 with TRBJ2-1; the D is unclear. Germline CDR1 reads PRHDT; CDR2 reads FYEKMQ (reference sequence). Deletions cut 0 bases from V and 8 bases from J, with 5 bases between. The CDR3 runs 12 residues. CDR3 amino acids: CASSLGGHEQFF. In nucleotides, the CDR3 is TGTGCCAGCAGCTTAGGCGGTCATGAGCAGTTCTTC.